The present TCR beta chain was sequenced within a study of T cell repertoires in cytomegalovirus infection. Study at large: Both CMV infection and a matching HLA type were indicated by public TCR beta signatures. The study, taken as a whole, reports: Dominating the ex vivo response were HLA-C-restricted CMV-specific TCR beta clonotypes. CMV carriers with the relevant HLA were identified by cumulative public TCR beta family frequency.

Each CDR3 protein gets one entry after TCRdb re-called the reads with MiXCR. The sample lists about 740,000 distinct CDR3 sequences, less than 40% occurring once. V gave up 5 bases and J gave up 6 bases, with 22 bases separating them. The germline CDR1 and CDR2 sequences are SEHNR and FQNEAQ (reference sequence). This CDR3 has 16 residues. There are a few counts of this clonotype. Its specificity is unknown. The source of this sequence is a human donor in good health (CMV status not recorded). Some clones in this sample may be carry-over from other donors' samples. The J gene is TRBJ1-2, the V gene TRBV7-9; no reliable D call. The specimen sequenced was PBMCs. The CDR3 DNA reads TGTGCCAGCAGCCCCATAGGCCAGCACCCTCCAGATGGCTACACCTTC. Protein: CASSPIGQHPPDGYTF.